This TCR beta chain came from a study of cytomegalovirus exposure and HLA in healthy donors. Vbeta (60) and Jbeta (13) primers were used in the PCR. Clones were read by immunoSEQ multiplex PCR, and TCRdb kept only the in-frame ones, dropping some. This sample has tens of thousands of clones, with roughly 60% found just once. Broader study findings: Roughly uniform sequencing depth across donors was assumed, possibly incorrectly.

This CDR3 region has 13 residues. V gave up 4 bases and J gave up 2 bases, with 8 bases separating them. From germline, CDR1 is SGHTA and CDR2 FQGNSA. Notes on this clone: Its specificity is unknown.

The clonotype comes from a woman aged 50 to 65 in good health and CMV-seropositive. This chain connects TRBV7-2 to TRBJ2-5, with TRBD1 as a possible D gene (6 bases). What was sequenced was PBMCs. The DNA of the CDR3 is TGTGCCAGCAGCTCCGACAGGCAAGAGACCCAGTACTTC. This translates into CASSSDRQETQYF.